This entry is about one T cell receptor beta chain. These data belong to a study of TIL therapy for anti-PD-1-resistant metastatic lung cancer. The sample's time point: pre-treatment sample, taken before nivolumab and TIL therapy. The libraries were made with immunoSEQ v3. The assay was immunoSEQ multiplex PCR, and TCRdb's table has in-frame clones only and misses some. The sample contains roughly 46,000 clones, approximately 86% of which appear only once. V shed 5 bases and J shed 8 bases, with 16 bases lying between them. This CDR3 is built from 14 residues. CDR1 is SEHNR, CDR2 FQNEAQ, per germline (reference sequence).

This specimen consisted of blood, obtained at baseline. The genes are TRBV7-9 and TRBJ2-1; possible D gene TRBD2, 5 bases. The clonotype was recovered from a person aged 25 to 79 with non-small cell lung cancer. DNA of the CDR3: TGTGCCAGCAGCGGTCGGACGGGATCCGATGAGCAGTTCTTC. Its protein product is CASSGRTGSDEQFF. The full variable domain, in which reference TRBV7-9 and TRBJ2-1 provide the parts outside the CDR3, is DTGVSQNPRHKITKRGQNVTFRCDPISEHNRLYWYRQTLGQGPEFLTYFQNEAQLEKSRLLSDRFSAERPKGSFSTLEIQRTEQGDSAMYLCASSGRTGSDEQFFGPGTRLTVL.